These 20 T cell receptor beta chains share one sample of origin, sequenced in a study of Tregs in tolerant kidney transplant recipients (dated by TCRdb to the late 2010s). The library was made by the immunoSEQ multiplex PCR assay. The immuneACCESS repertoire file appears here via TCRdb, limited to in-frame rearrangements. These files lack a portion of the clones; in checked studies, under half of the deficit traces to unresolved V genes, and the cause of the others is not known. The sample table holds hundreds of thousands of clones, of which about 80% were seen once. Around 0.6% of the sample rests with the top ten. The sample was CD4+ T cells from blood. The receptors derive from a human donor in good health.

The chain combines TRBV6-4 with TRBJ1-4, with 8 bases matching TRBD1. The length of the CDR3 is 18 residues. The ends lost 7 bases at V and 8 bases at J; junction bases unmatched: 21. Germline V gene sequence: CDR1 MRHNA, CDR2 SNTAGT. The CDR3 sequence: CASTPGGRQGRLREKLFF. DNA for the CDR3: TGTGCCAGCACTCCCGGGGGGAGACAGGGGAGACTCAGGGAAAAACTGTTTTTT.

The gene calls are TRBV6-6 and TRBJ2-7, with D perhaps matching TRBD1 or TRBD2 (5 bases each). The CDR3 is 13 amino acids. CDR1 and CDR2 from the germline V gene are MNHNY and SVGAGI (reference sequence). Trimming took 6 bases from V and 2 from J, leaving 11 bases between them. The CDR3 loop is CASRGRAAYEQYF. Here the CDR3 DNA reads TGTGCCAGCAGGGGACGGGCCGCCTACGAGCAGTACTTC.

The genes are TRBV29-1 and TRBJ2-5; D may be TRBD2 (6 bases). V gave up 4 bases and J gave up 5 bases, with 14 bases separating them. This CDR3 has 13 residues. From germline, CDR1 is SQVTM and CDR2 ANQGSEA. CDR3 nucleotides: TGCAGCGTTGGGGGGGACCCCAGGGAGACCCAGTACTTC. It codes for CSVGGDPRETQYF.

This clone was observed once. This chain links TRBV21-1 with TRBJ1-2; TRBD1, the table's D call, lacks a check against the DNA. TRBV21-1 is a pseudogene segment. CDR3 length: 13 residues. The CDR3 here is CASSKEWPYGYTF. For the CDR3, the DNA is TGTGCCAGCAGCAAAGAGTGGCCCTATGGCTACACCTTC.

This chain connects TRBV19 to TRBJ2-1; TRBD2 aligns across 12 bases. V gave up 10 bases and J gave up 5 bases; unmatched junction bases: 6. The CDR3 loop spans 14 amino acids. CDR1 LNHDA and CDR2 SQIVND come from the germline V gene (reference sequence). The DNA for the CDR3 is TGTGCCACCTCCTGGACTAGCGGGGACAATGAGCAGTTCTTC. This sequence encodes CATSWTSGDNEQFF.

The V gene is TRBV19, the J gene TRBJ1-3; 11 nucleotides match TRBD1. V was clipped by 5 bases and J by 6 bases; unmatched bases: 6. The CDR3 covers 15 residues. Per germline, CDR1 LNHDA and CDR2 SQIVND (reference sequence). DNA of the CDR3: TGTGCCAGTAGTTCCGGACAGGGGGCAACAAACACCATATATTTT. It codes for CASSSGQGATNTIYF.

This clone was observed a single time. Other DNA sequences in this specimen translate into the identical CDR3. The chain is built from TRBV5-1 and TRBJ2-5, with 9 bases lining up with TRBD1. Germline V lookup: CDR1 SGHRS, CDR2 YFSETQ. J was trimmed by 5 bases and V by 0 bases; bases with no gene match: 2. This CDR3 contains 14 residues. The CDR3 sequence is CASSLDRGRETQYF. The CDR3 region has the DNA TGCGCCAGCAGCTTGGACAGGGGGCGGGAGACCCAGTACTTC. The full variable domain, rest sourced from reference TRBV5-1 and TRBJ2-5, is KAGVTQTPRYLIKTRGQQVTLSCSPISGHRSVSWYQQTPGQGLQFLFEYFSETQRNKGNFPGRFSGRQFSNSRSEMNVSTLELGDSALYLCASSLDRGRETQYFGPGTRLLVL.

This clone was counted a single time. The chain couples TRBV19 to TRBJ2-7; 7 positions match TRBD2. The junction had 17 bases not matched to a gene; V was cut back by 5 bases and J by 4 bases. Germline assignment: CDR1 LNHDA and CDR2 SQIVND (reference sequence). This CDR3 is 17 amino acids long. The CDR3 coding sequence is TGTGCCAGTAGTGGGCTGACGGCGCGGGAGAATGGGTACGAGCAGTACTTC. Amino acid sequence: CASSGLTARENGYEQYF.

The chain's CDR3 is CASSQESRPWDGYTF. CDR3 DNA sequence: TGCGCCAGCAGCCAAGAGTCCCGCCCCTGGGATGGCTACACCTTC. The chain links TRBV4-1 to TRBJ1-2; D uncertain. Per the germline V gene, CDR1 is MGHRA and CDR2 is YSYEKL. The V end lost 0 bases, the J end lost 6 bases, and 14 bases lay between the germline ends. The CDR3 contains 15 residues.

In its sample, this clone was seen once. The V and J genes are TRBV30 and TRBJ1-5, with D maybe TRBD1 (6 bases). The V gene lost 2 bases and the J gene lost 7 bases, with 12 bases spanning the gap. CDR3 length equals 13 residues. The germline gives CDR1 GTSNPN, CDR2 SVGIG (reference sequence). The CDR3 sequence is CAWSLGAGQPQHF. CDR3 nucleotides: TGTGCCTGGAGTCTGGGGGCAGGGCAGCCCCAGCATTTT. Supplemented by reference TRBV30 and TRBJ1-5, the full variable domain reads SQTIHQWPATLVQPVGSPLSLECTVEGTSNPNLYWYRQAAGRGLQLLFYSVGIGQISSEVPQNLSASRPQDRQFILSSKKLLLSDSGFYLCAWSLGAGQPQHFGDGTRLSIL.

V and J are TRBV7-6 and TRBJ2-7; tentatively, D is TRBD2 (6 bases). This CDR3 has 12 residues. V lost 5 bases and J lost 6, with 11 bases in between. Germline CDR1 is SGHVS and CDR2 is FNYEAQ. CDR3 in DNA: TGTGCCAGCAGCCGCGGGATGGGCGAGCAGTACTTC. This codes for CASSRGMGEQYF.

The chain links TRBV7-2 to TRBJ2-7, with a weak D call TRBD2 (5 bases). The CDR3 is made up of 14 amino acids. Germline values: CDR1 SGHTA, CDR2 FQGNSA. V lost 5 bases to trimming and J lost 4 bases, with 15 bases between them. CDR3 bases: TGTGCCAGCAGCACGAGGGCCAGGAGGTACGAGCAGTACTTC. It encodes CASSTRARRYEQYF. The full variable domain, with the rest looked up from reference TRBV7-2 and TRBJ2-7, is GAGVSQSPSNKVTEKGKDVELRCDPISGHTALYWYRQSLGQGLEFLIYFQGNSAPDKSGLPSDRFSAERTGGSVSTLTIQRTQQEDSAVYLCASSTRARRYEQYFGPGTRLTVT.

As concerns this clone: The sample carries other DNA sequences with the same CDR3. This chain uses TRBV7-9 with TRBJ1-1; D remains ambiguous. The CDR3 has 12 residues. Germline-derived CDR1 and CDR2 are SEHNR and FQNEAQ (reference sequence). The V end was cut by 1 base, the J end by 4 bases, with 4 bases between. CDR3: CASSLGFTEAFF. DNA for the CDR3: TGTGCCAGCAGCTTAGGGTTCACTGAAGCTTTCTTT.

The chain links TRBV5-1 to TRBJ1-2; no definite D call. CDR3 length equals 15 residues. Germline values: CDR1 SGHRS, CDR2 YFSETQ. With 1 base removed from V and 4 bases from J, the gap between germline ends came to 14 bases. CDR3 bases: TGCGCCAGCAGCTTGCAAGACTCGGACCCCTATGGCTACACCTTC. It specifies CASSLQDSDPYGYTF.

The V and J genes are TRBV30 and TRBJ1-1; 9 positions match TRBD1. There are 16 residues in the CDR3. With V trimmed by 5 bases and J by 0 bases, 10 bases remained unmatched. In germline, CDR1 is GTSNPN, CDR2 SVGIG (reference sequence). In DNA form, the CDR3 reads TGTGCCTGGGGGCTAGGGACAGGGCTCATGAACACTGAAGCTTTCTTT. This codes for CAWGLGTGLMNTEAFF. The whole variable domain, remainder taken from reference TRBV30 and TRBJ1-1, is SQTIHQWPATLVQPVGSPLSLECTVEGTSNPNLYWYRQAAGRGLQLLFYSVGIGQISSEVPQNLSASRPQDRQFILSSKKLLLSDSGFYLCAWGLGTGLMNTEAFFGQGTRLTVV.

J is TRBJ2-7 and V is TRBV9; tentative D call: TRBD1 (6 bases). The CDR3 totals 14 residues. The germline V and J ends were trimmed by 0 bases and 3 bases, with 10 bases remaining between them. Per the germline V gene, CDR1 is SGDLS and CDR2 is YYNGEE. This CDR3 reads CASSVAQQGYEQYF. The CDR3 DNA sequence: TGTGCCAGCAGCGTAGCTCAACAGGGCTACGAGCAGTACTTC.

V gene TRBV6-6 combines with J gene TRBJ2-5; D gene unclear. Trimming left V 7 bases short and J 5 bases short, with 17 bases between. This CDR3 is built from 14 residues. The V gene's germline CDR1 is MNHNY and CDR2 SVGAGI (reference sequence). CDR3 sequence reads: CASTSHMLIETQYF. CDR3 nucleotides: TGTGCCAGCACATCTCATATGCTTATCGAGACCCAGTACTTC.

V gene TRBV11-2 combines with J gene TRBJ2-6, with a possible D match to TRBD1 (6 bases). Germline V gives CDR1 SGHAT, CDR2 FQNNGV. This CDR3 has 16 amino acids. V gave up 2 bases and J gave up 1 base, with 9 bases separating them. CDR3 region: CASSLPGVSGANVLTF. The CDR3 DNA reads as TGTGCCAGCAGCTTACCAGGGGTATCTGGGGCCAACGTCCTGACTTTC.

This clone appeared once. V usage is TRBV6-5 and J usage is TRBJ2-3; D could derive from TRBD1 or TRBD2 (6 bases each). Deletions cut 5 bases from V and 4 bases from J, with 16 bases between. The CDR3 covers 15 residues. Germline assignment: CDR1 MNHEY and CDR2 SVGAGI. The CDR3 coding sequence is TGTGCCAGCAGTGGGAGCGGCCGGGGGCCAGATACGCAGTATTTT. It codes for CASSGSGRGPDTQYF.

The chain employs TRBV7-2 and TRBJ2-5; D might be TRBD2 (6 bases). CDR1 SGHTA and CDR2 FQGNSA come from the germline V gene. The CDR3 is made up of 15 amino acids. The V end lost 5 bases, the J end lost 3 bases, and 16 bases lay between the germline ends. CDR3 sequence reads: CASSGQGTAEETQYF. CDR3 DNA: TGTGCCAGCAGCGGTCAAGGGACTGCAGAAGAGACCCAGTACTTC.